Listed below are T cell receptor beta chains from one sample, sequenced in a study of Graves' ophthalmopathy and Graves' hyperthyroidism. MiXCR was run by TCRdb on the multiplex PCR reads, yielding one entry per CDR3 protein. The repertoire holds around 1,200,000 distinct CDR3 sequences, with about 36% as singletons. Sequenced: peripheral blood or thyroid tissue (not recorded which). These TCRs come from an adult man with Graves' hyperthyroidism. CDR3s include the opening cysteine and the closing phenylalanine or tryptophan. A D gene is named only where the DNA matches it firmly. Size is omitted from some rows. Given values are once, few, many or a class for expanded clones.

abundance	d_gene	j_gene	v_gene	CDR3aa	CDR3nt
many	TRBD1	TRBJ1-1	TRBV7-3	CASSLGPGPGGKNTEAFF	TGTGCCAGCAGCTTAGGCCCAGGCCCAGGGGGTAAGAACACTGAAGCTTTCTTT
NA	NA	TRBJ2-5	TRBV2	CASSEVHSSQETQYF	TGTGCCAGCAGTGAAGTTCATAGCTCACAAGAGACCCAGTACTTC
many	TRBD1	TRBJ2-3	TRBV2	CADRDRGTDTQYF	TGTGCCGACCGGGACAGGGGAACAGATACGCAGTATTTT
few	NA	TRBJ1-5	TRBV19	CASSSVEGSNQPQHF	TGTGCCAGTAGTAGTGTGGAGGGGAGCAATCAGCCCCAGCATTTT
many	TRBD1	TRBJ2-7	TRBV20-1	CSAPDRMSYEQYF	TGCAGTGCACCGGACAGGATGTCCTACGAGCAGTACTTC
NA	NA	TRBJ1-3	TRBV15	CATSSSPGQGNTIYF	TGTGCCACCAGCAGCTCACCGGGACAAGGAAACACCATATATTTT
NA	NA	TRBJ2-7	TRBV20-1	CSAERFGGIAYEQYF	TGCAGTGCGGAGAGGTTTGGGGGCATCGCCTACGAGCAGTACTTC
few	TRBD2	TRBJ2-5	TRBV7-2	CAISAPLAGGQETQYF	TGTGCCATCAGTGCCCCATTAGCGGGAGGGCAAGAGACCCAGTACTTC
NA	NA	TRBJ1-1	TRBV6-5	CASTAQGREAFF	TGTGCCAGCACCGCCCAGGGGCGTGAAGCTTTCTTT
many	TRBD1	TRBJ1-5	TRBV7-2	CASSSTGERGNQPQHF	TGTGCCAGCAGCTCAACAGGGGAGCGGGGTAATCAGCCCCAGCATTTT
many	TRBD2	TRBJ2-7	TRBV5-1	CASSLAGGMSYEQYF	TGCGCCAGCAGCCTAGCCGGGGGGATGAGTTACGAGCAGTACTTC
few	TRBD1	TRBJ2-5	TRBV12-3/TRBV12-4	CASSRGQGISETQYF	TGTGCCAGCAGTCGGGGACAGGGTATTTCGGAGACCCAGTACTTC
many	NA	TRBJ1-1	TRBV4-1	CASSQLQTNTEAFF	TGCGCCAGCAGCCAACTCCAGACGAACACTGAAGCTTTCTTT
few	TRBD1	TRBJ1-2	TRBV12-3/TRBV12-4	CASSRDRTSYTF	TGTGCCAGCAGCAGGGACAGGACGAGCTACACCTTC
many	NA	TRBJ2-2	TRBV5-1	CASSLERHTGELFF	TGCGCCAGCAGCTTGGAGCGGCACACCGGGGAGCTGTTTTTT
NA	TRBD2	TRBJ2-7	TRBV7-8	CASSLRPGGSFRYEQYF	TGTGCCAGCAGCTTAAGGCCCGGGGGGAGTTTCCGCTACGAGCAGTACTTC
many	NA	TRBJ2-7	TRBV19	CASSTRHGGAEQYF	TGTGCCAGTAGTACCCGTCACGGAGGGGCCGAGCAGTACTTC
NA	NA	TRBJ2-5	TRBV10-2	CASSYGVDGGLETQYF	TGCGCCAGCAGTTACGGGGTTGATGGGGGATTAGAGACCCAGTACTTC
NA	TRBD1	TRBJ1-2	TRBV7-2	CASSRRGTAYGYTF	TGTGCCAGCAGTCGCAGGGGGACAGCATATGGCTACACCTTC
NA	NA	TRBJ1-1	TRBV10-3	CASSIIGGASEAFF	TGTGCCAGCAGTATCATTGGGGGCGCGAGTGAAGCTTTCTTT
NA	NA	TRBJ2-5	TRBV10-3	CASSFRIEGEQETQYF	TGTGCCAGCAGTTTTCGTATCGAGGGTGAACAAGAGACCCAGTACTTC
NA	NA	TRBJ2-5	TRBV7-6	CASSLEPPGRFF	TGTGCCAGCAGCTTGGAACCCCCAGGACGGTTCTTC
few	TRBD1	TRBJ1-1	TRBV12-3/TRBV12-4	CASTPDRGVAEAFF	TGTGCCAGCACCCCCGACAGGGGGGTCGCTGAAGCTTTCTTT
many	NA	TRBJ1-6	TRBV19	CASSIEAGRRYNSPLHF	TGTGCCAGTAGTATAGAAGCGGGACGGCGTTATAATTCACCCCTCCACTTT
once	TRBD1	TRBJ1-2	TRBV11-2	CASSIGQGRDDSRYTF	TGTGCCAGCAGCATCGGACAGGGGAGGGACGATTCTCGCTACACCTTC
few	NA	TRBJ2-5	TRBV7-2	CASTLLGETQYF	TGTGCCAGCACCCTTCTTGGGGAGACCCAGTACTTC
many	NA	TRBJ1-5	TRBV29-1	CSVGAGSTAQHF	TGCAGCGTTGGAGCGGGCAGTACGGCCCAGCATTTT
many	NA	TRBJ1-4	TRBV15	CATSNTRTIGEKLFF	TGTGCCACCAGCAACACCAGAACTATTGGTGAAAAACTGTTTTTT
many	NA	TRBJ2-7	TRBV5-1	CASSLAGGSDYEQYF	TGCGCCAGCAGCTTGGCCGGGGGATCGGACTACGAGCAGTACTTC
NA	NA	TRBJ1-6	TRBV19	CASSIGRRPDSPLHF	TGTGCCAGTAGTATCGGCCGGAGGCCGGATTCACCCCTCCACTTT
many	NA	TRBJ2-2	TRBV29-1	CSARMSGTGELFF	TGCAGCGCCCGAATGTCGGGCACCGGGGAGCTGTTTTTT
NA	NA	TRBJ1-5	TRBV2	CASSEVGPQHF	TGTGCCAGCAGTGAAGTGGGGCCCCAGCATTTT
NA	TRBD2	TRBJ2-7	TRBV7-6	CASSKGTSVSMRPYEQYF	TGTGCCAGCAGCAAAGGGACTAGCGTCTCCATGCGCCCCTACGAGCAGTACTTC